This TCR beta chain appears in the sequencing data of a study of blood T cell repertoires in COVID-19. Here immunoSEQ multiplex PCR was the method, and the copy in TCRdb shows in-frame clones only, minus some. The top ten hold 4% to 4.5% of the sample, which has approximately 450,000 clones, around 89% seen once. The sample holds one count of this clone. Source material: peripheral blood. The clonotype originates from a woman younger than 45 with acute or convalescent COVID-19.

CDR3 sequence: CSVGTGLDKNIQYF. CDR3 DNA: TGCAGCGTTGGGACAGGCCTGGACAAAAACATTCAGTACTTC. The rearrangement joins TRBV29-1 to TRBJ2-4; 7 bases line up with TRBD1. The ends lost 4 bases at V and 3 bases at J; junction bases unmatched: 6. The CDR3 sequence is 14 residues long. Germline-derived CDR1 and CDR2 are SQVTM and ANQGSEA. Looking up the rest from reference TRBV29-1 and TRBJ2-4 gives the full variable domain: SAVISQKPSRDICQRGTSLTIQCQVDSQVTMMFWYRQQPGQSLTLIATANQGSEATYESGFVIDKFPISRPNLTFSTLTVSNMSPEDSSIYLCSVGTGLDKNIQYFGAGTRLSVL.